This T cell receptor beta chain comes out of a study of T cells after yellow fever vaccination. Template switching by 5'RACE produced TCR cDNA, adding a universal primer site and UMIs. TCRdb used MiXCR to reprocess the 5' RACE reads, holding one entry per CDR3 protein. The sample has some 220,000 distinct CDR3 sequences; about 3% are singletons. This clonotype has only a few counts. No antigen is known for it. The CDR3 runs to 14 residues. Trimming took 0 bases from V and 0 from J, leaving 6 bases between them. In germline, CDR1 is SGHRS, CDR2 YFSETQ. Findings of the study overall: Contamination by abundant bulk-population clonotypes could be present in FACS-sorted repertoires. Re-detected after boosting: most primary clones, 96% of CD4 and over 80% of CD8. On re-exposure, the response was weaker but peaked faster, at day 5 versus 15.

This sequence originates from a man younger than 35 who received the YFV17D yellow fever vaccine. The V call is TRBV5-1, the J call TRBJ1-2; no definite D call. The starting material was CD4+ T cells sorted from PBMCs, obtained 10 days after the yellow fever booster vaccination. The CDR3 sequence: CASSLASTNYGYTF. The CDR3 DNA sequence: TGCGCCAGCAGCTTGGCCAGCACTAACTATGGCTACACCTTC.